This T cell receptor (beta chain) was recorded in a study of CD8 T cells in ankylosing spondylitis. Study observations and caveats: Reported data indicate significant enrichment of disease-linked clones within matched ankylosing spondylitis synovial fluid.

Construction of TCR beta libraries was performed using quantitative 5'-RACE with molecular barcodes. TCRdb re-called the 5' RACE reads through MiXCR, storing one row per CDR3 protein. The sample contains 200,000 to 250,000 distinct CDR3 sequences, roughly a tenth of which appear only once. The table lists this clonotype with many counts. Its antigen remains unknown. Sequencing used blood, either unsorted or a sorted T cell fraction (not recorded which). This receptor was obtained from a male donor with ankylosing spondylitis or in good health (not recorded which).

The CDR3 protein is CASSQDATVNQPQHF. The CDR3, as DNA: TGCGCCAGCAGCCAAGATGCGACAGTCAATCAGCCCCAGCATTTT. The rearrangement links TRBV4-1 to TRBJ1-5, with D perhaps matching TRBD1 (5 bases). The CDR3 totals 15 residues. Germline V lookup: CDR1 MGHRA, CDR2 YSYEKL. V was pared by 0 bases and J by 3 bases, with 9 bases between.